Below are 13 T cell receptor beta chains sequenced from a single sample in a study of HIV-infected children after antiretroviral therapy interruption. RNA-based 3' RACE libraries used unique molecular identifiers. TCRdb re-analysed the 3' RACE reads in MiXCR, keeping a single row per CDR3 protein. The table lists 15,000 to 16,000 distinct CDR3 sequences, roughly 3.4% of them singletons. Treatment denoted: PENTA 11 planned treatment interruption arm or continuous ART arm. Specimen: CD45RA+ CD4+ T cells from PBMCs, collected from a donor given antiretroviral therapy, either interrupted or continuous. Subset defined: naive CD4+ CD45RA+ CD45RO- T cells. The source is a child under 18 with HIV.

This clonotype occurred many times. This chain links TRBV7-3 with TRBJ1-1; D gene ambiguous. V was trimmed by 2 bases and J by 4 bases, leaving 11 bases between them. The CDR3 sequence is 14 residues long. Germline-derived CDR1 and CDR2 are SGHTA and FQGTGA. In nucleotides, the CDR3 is TGTGCCAGCAGCTTACGACCGGGGTTCACTGAAGCTTTCTTT. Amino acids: CASSLRPGFTEAFF.

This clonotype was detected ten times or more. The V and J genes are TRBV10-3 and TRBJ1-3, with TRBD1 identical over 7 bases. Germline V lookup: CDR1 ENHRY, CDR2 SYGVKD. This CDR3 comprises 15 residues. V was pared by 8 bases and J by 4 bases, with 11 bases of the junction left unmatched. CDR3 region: CAISKLTGSGNTIYF. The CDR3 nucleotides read TGTGCCATCTCAAAATTGACAGGGTCCGGAAACACCATATATTTT.

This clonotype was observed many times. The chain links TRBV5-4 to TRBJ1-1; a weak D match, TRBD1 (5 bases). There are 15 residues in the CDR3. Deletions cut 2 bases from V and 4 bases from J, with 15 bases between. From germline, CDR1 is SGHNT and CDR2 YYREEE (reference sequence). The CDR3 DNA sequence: TGTGCCAGCAGCTTTATCGGGGGTTCTGGCACTGAAGCTTTCTTT. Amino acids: CASSFIGGSGTEAFF.

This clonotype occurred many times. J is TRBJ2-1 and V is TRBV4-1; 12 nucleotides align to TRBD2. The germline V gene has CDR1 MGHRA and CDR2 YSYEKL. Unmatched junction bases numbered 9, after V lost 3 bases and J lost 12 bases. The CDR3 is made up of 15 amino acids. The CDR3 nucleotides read TGCGCCAGCAGCCAGGGGCTAGCGGGGGGGGGATGGCAGTTCTTC. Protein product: CASSQGLAGGGWQFF.

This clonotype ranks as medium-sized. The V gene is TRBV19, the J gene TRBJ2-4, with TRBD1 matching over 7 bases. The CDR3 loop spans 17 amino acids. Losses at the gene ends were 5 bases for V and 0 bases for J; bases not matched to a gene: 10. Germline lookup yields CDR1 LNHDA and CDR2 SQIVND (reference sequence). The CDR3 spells CASSGTDRLIAKNIQYF. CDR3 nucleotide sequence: TGTGCCAGTAGTGGGACAGACAGACTAATAGCCAAAAACATTCAGTACTTC.

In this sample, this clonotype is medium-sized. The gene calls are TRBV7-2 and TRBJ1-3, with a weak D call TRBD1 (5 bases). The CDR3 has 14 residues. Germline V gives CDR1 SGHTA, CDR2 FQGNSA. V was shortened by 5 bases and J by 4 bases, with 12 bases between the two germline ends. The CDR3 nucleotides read TGTGCCAGCAGCCTACAGGCCTTGGGAAACACCATATATTTT. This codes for CASSLQALGNTIYF.

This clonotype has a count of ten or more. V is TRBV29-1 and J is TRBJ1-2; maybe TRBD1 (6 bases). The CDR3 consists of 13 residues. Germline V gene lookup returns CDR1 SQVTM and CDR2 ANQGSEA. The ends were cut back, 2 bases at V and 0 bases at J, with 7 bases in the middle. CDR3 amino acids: CSVETGSNYGYTF. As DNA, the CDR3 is TGCAGCGTTGAAACAGGGTCTAACTATGGCTACACCTTC.

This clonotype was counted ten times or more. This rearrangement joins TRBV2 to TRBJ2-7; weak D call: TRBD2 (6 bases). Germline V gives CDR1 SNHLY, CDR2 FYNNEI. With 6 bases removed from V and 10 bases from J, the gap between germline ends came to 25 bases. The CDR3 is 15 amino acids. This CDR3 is CASSRDWGYSYEQYF. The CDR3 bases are TGTGCCAGCAGCCGGGACTGGGGGTACTCCTATGAACAGTACTTC.

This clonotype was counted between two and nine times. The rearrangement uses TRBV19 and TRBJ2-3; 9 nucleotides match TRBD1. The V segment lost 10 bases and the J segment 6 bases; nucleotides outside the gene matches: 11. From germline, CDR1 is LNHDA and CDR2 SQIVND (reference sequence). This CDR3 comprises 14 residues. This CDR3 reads CATSSQGAYDTQYF. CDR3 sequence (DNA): TGTGCCACTTCATCACAGGGGGCATACGATACGCAGTATTTT.

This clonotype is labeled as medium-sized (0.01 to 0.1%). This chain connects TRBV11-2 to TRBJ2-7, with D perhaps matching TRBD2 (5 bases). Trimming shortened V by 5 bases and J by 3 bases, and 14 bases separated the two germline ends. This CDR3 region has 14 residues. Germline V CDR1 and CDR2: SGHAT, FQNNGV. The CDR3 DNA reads TGTGCCAGCAGCCCCGCCGGAGGCGTCTACGAGCAGTACTTC. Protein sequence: CASSPAGGVYEQYF.

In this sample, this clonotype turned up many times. The CDR3 region has the DNA TGTGCCACCTCGCGCGGAGATACGCAGTATTTT. Protein product: CATSRGDTQYF. V gene TRBV6-5 combines with J gene TRBJ2-3, with D hard to call. Trimming took off 10 bases at V and 5 bases at J, with 10 bases between the two ends. From germline, CDR1 is MNHEY and CDR2 SVGAGI. This CDR3 spans 11 amino acids.

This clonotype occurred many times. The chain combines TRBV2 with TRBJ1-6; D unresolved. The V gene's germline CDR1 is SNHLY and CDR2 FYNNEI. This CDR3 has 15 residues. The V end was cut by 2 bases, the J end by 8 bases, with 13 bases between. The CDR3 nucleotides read TGTGCCAGCAGTGAAAGGACTACTCGGGATTCACCCCTCCACTTT. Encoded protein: CASSERTTRDSPLHF.

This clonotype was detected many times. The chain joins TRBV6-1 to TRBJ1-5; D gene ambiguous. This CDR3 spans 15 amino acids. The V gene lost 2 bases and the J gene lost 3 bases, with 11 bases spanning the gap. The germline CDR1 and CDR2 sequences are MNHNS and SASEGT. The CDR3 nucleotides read TGTGCCAGCAGTGAATTTGGTAGGAACAATCAGCCCCAGCATTTT. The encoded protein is CASSEFGRNNQPQHF.